The present TCR beta chain was sequenced within a study of blood T cell repertoires in COVID-19. This clone was observed a handful of times. V trimming: 4 bases; J trimming: 0 bases; junction bases outside the gene matches: 7. Germline V gene data show CDR1 as MNHEY and CDR2 as SVGEGT. This CDR3 comprises 16 residues. Sequencing was performed with immunoSEQ multiplex PCR; in TCRdb, only in-frame clones are kept and a portion is missing. In the table there are roughly 100,000 clones, approximately 62% of which are singletons. The chain combines TRBV6-2 or TRBV6-3 with TRBJ2-7; 9 bases map to TRBD1. The receptor's source is an older man with acute or convalescent COVID-19. Specimen: peripheral blood. The CDR3 DNA follows: TGTGCCAGCAGTTCCCGTGCGACAGGGGGCTCCTACGAGCAGTACTTC. Its protein is CASSSRATGGSYEQYF.